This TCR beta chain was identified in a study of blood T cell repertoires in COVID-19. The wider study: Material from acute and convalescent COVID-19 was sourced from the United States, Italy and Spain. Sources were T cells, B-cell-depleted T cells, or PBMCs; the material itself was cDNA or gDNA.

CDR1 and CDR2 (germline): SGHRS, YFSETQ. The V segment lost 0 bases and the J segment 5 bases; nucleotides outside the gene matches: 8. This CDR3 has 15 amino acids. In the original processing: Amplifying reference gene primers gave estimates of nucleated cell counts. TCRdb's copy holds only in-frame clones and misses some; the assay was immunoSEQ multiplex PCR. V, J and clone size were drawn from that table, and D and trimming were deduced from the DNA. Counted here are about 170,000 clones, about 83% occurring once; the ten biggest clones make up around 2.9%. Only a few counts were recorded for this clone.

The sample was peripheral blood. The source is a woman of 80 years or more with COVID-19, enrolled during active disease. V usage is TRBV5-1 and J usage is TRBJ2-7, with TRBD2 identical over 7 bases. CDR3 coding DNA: TGCGCCAGCAGCTTGGTCGCGGGAGACACCCACGAGCAGTACTTC. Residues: CASSLVAGDTHEQYF.